Below, one TCR beta chain is given with its context. Its antigen remains unidentified. This entry is derived from a study of beta chain features in type 1 diabetes. Findings and limits, study-wide: There was a possibility that cDNA sequencing over-represented cells with high TCR expression. Here, the possible influence of HLA type (on TCRB rearrangement) remained unresolved. In type 1 diabetes patients, VDJ junctions had fewer insertions; deletions at these junctions were more frequent.

V was pared by 5 bases and J by 4 bases, with 7 bases of the junction left unmatched. Germline V lookup: CDR1 LNHDA, CDR2 SQIVND (reference sequence). The CDR3 spans 15 residues. Sorted CD4+ subsets: naive, central memory, regulatory, stem cell-like memory (CD45RO/CCR7/CD25/CD127/CD95/CD27 panel). The investigators reverse transcribed all of the isolated RNA, so they sequenced expressed TCRB transcripts. Clones were read by immunoSEQ multiplex PCR, and TCRdb kept only the in-frame ones, dropping some. Of some 44,000 clones listed, around 52% were seen once; the top ten hold less than 2.5%. The chain employs TRBV19 and TRBJ2-2; 7 bases align to TRBD2. The sequence was collected from a woman aged 18 to 35 in good health. Material for sequencing was Tregs from blood. The CDR3: CASSRPGGRTGELFF. The DNA for the CDR3 is TGTGCCAGTAGTCGCCCGGGGGGACGCACCGGGGAGCTGTTTTTT.